This record concerns one TCR beta chain sequence. Original methodology: Amplification with reference gene primers provided the estimates of nucleated cell counts. Repertoires were generated with immunoSEQ multiplex PCR, while TCRdb's copy carries only in-frame clones and drops some. That table furnishes V, J and clone size, whereas the DNA furnished D and trimming. This sample has approximately 150,000 clones; roughly 84% occur once, and the top ten carry roughly 15%. This entry comes from a study of blood T cell repertoires in COVID-19. From germline, CDR1 is MDHEN and CDR2 SYDVKM. Trimming removed 4 bases from V and 3 bases from J; junction bases left unmatched: 1. CDR3 length: 14 residues.

The chain has TRBV28 and TRBJ1-1; 11 positions match TRBD1. This receptor was obtained from a man aged 50 or older who had recovered from COVID-19. Sequencing was performed on PBMCs or T cells enriched from blood (not recorded which). The CDR3 loop is CASSSGQGDTEAFF. The DNA of the CDR3 is TGTGCCAGCAGTTCGGGACAGGGGGACACTGAAGCTTTCTTT.